Listed below are T cell receptor beta chains from one sample, sequenced in a study of shared clonotypes between healthy human individuals. Using immunoSEQ multiplex PCR, the repertoire was profiled, and TCRdb retains in-frame clones only, with some absent. The table shows some 2,400,000 clones, with 90% to 96% occurring only once. What was sequenced was naive CD4+ T cells sorted from blood. The receptors come from a man aged 18 to 29 in good health. Each CDR3 is given with its conserved first and last residue. A D gene is named only where the DNA matches it firmly. A clone size is listed for some rows: how often the clone was seen (once, few, many), or a class if it is expanded.

size	J	D	V	CDR3	DNA
-	TRBJ1-1	TRBD1	TRBV30	CAWSPGGATHTEAFF	TGTGCCTGGAGCCCAGGGGGGGCGACTCACACTGAAGCTTTCTTT
-	TRBJ2-7	-	TRBV28	CASSLNVRGLDEQYF	TGTGCCAGCAGTTTAAACGTCCGCGGACTGGACGAGCAGTACTTC
-	TRBJ1-1	-	TRBV7-9	CASSLTGQNTEAFF	TGTGCCAGCAGCCTGACAGGACAAAACACTGAAGCTTTCTTT
-	TRBJ2-7	-	TRBV15	CATSRSLGEQYF	TGTGCCACCAGCAGATCATTGGGGGAGCAGTACTTC
-	TRBJ1-5	-	TRBV10-3	CAISESYSDSLGTQHF	TGTGCCATCAGTGAGTCGTACTCCGATTCGCTGGGGACCCAGCATTTT
-	TRBJ1-6	-	TRBV10-1	CASSEFDRSSYNSPLHF	TGCGCCAGCAGTGAGTTTGACAGGAGCTCCTATAATTCACCCCTCCACTTT
-	TRBJ1-1	-	TRBV5-1	CASSLQDRNTEAFF	TGCGCCAGCAGCTTGCAGGACCGGAACACTGAAGCTTTCTTT
-	TRBJ2-1	TRBD1	TRBV7-6	CASSPFRTGGGNEQFF	TGTGCCAGCAGCCCCTTTCGGACAGGTGGCGGCAATGAGCAGTTCTTC
few	TRBJ1-6	-	TRBV2	CASNQDTPNSPLHF	TGTGCCAGCAACCAAGACACGCCGAATTCACCCCTCCACTTT
-	TRBJ2-7	-	TRBV5-4	CASSLDGYEQYF	TGTGCCAGCAGCTTGGACGGATACGAGCAGTACTTC
-	TRBJ2-2	-	TRBV6-5	CASSPPGDAGELFF	TGTGCCAGCAGTCCCCCTGGGGATGCCGGGGAGCTGTTTTTT
-	TRBJ1-6	-	TRBV30	CAWRKRDWAGGYNSPLHF	TGTGCCTGGCGCAAGAGGGATTGGGCCGGAGGATATAATTCACCCCTCCACTTT
-	TRBJ2-1	TRBD2	TRBV9	CASSAFGTSSNEQFF	TGTGCCAGCAGCGCCTTCGGGACTAGCTCCAATGAGCAGTTCTTC
-	TRBJ1-1	-	TRBV29-1	CSVMDSVNTEAFF	TGCAGCGTTATGGACAGTGTGAACACTGAAGCTTTCTTT
-	TRBJ2-7	-	TRBV19	CASSIDWNYEQYF	TGTGCCAGTAGTATCGACTGGAATTACGAGCAGTACTTC
-	TRBJ2-7	TRBD1	TRBV7-2	CASSLLFSQGTYEQYF	TGTGCCAGCAGCTTACTTTTTTCACAGGGGACCTACGAGCAGTACTTC
-	TRBJ2-2	-	TRBV5-1	CASKPQGPSNTGELFF	TGCGCCAGCAAACCCCAGGGGCCTTCGAACACCGGGGAGCTGTTTTTT
-	TRBJ1-4	TRBD1	TRBV5-1	CASSLGQGNEKLFF	TGCGCCAGCAGCCTGGGACAGGGGAACGAAAAACTGTTTTTT
-	TRBJ2-7	TRBD1	TRBV4-1	CASNSGTGPPYEQYF	TGCGCCAGCAATTCCGGGACAGGACCTCCCTACGAGCAGTACTTC
-	TRBJ2-1	-	TRBV2	CASTEERSSYNEQFF	TGTGCCAGCACCGAGGAGAGGAGCTCCTACAATGAGCAGTTCTTC
-	TRBJ1-2	-	TRBV7-2	CASSLITGSEGYTF	TGTGCCAGCAGCTTAATAACAGGGAGTGAGGGCTACACCTTC
-	TRBJ1-3	-	TRBV28	CASSLPLPAFGNTIYF	TGTGCCAGCAGTTTACCACTCCCAGCGTTCGGAAACACCATATATTTT
-	TRBJ2-6	TRBD1	TRBV28	CASSFSVVGTGAFGANVLTF	TGTGCCAGCAGTTTTTCGGTGGTTGGGACAGGGGCGTTTGGGGCCAACGTCCTGACTTTC
-	TRBJ2-3	-	TRBV18	CASSLGLATDTQYF	TGTGCCAGCTCTCTAGGACTTGCGACAGATACGCAGTATTTT
-	TRBJ1-5	-	TRBV6-1	CASSIPGSGGQPQHF	TGTGCCAGCAGTATCCCTGGGTCGGGCGGTCAGCCCCAGCATTTT
-	TRBJ1-1	-	TRBV10-3	CAIKNPLENTEAFF	TGTGCCATCAAGAATCCGTTGGAGAACACTGAAGCTTTCTTT
-	TRBJ1-2	-	TRBV30	CAWSVRAHRGGYTF	TGTGCCTGGAGTGTACGTGCTCACCGGGGAGGCTACACCTTC
-	TRBJ1-6	TRBD1	TRBV5-1	CASSLDGTGGAPLHF	TGCGCCAGCAGCTTGGACGGGACAGGGGGTGCACCCCTCCACTTT
-	TRBJ2-7	TRBD1	TRBV6-1	CASSYDRGPYEQYF	TGTGCCAGCAGCTACGACAGGGGCCCCTACGAGCAGTACTTC
-	TRBJ2-3	TRBD2	TRBV7-9	CASSPSWRGGGDTQYF	TGTGCCAGCAGCCCGAGCTGGCGGGGGGGCGGAGATACGCAGTATTTT
-	TRBJ2-5	-	TRBV10-3	CAIRDRGQETQYF	TGTGCCATCAGGGACAGAGGGCAAGAGACCCAGTACTTC
once	TRBJ1-6	-	TRBV6-5	CASSYGYYNSPLHF	TGTGCCAGCAGTTACGGCTACTATAATTCACCCCTCCACTTT
-	TRBJ1-1	TRBD1	TRBV4-1	CASSDADRANTEAFF	TGCGCCAGCAGCGATGCGGACAGGGCGAACACTGAAGCTTTCTTT
-	TRBJ2-3	TRBD1	TRBV18	CASSPGTGGGTDTQYF	TGTGCCAGCTCACCCGGGACAGGGGGCGGCACAGATACGCAGTATTTT
-	TRBJ2-1	TRBD2	TRBV11-2	CASSSLGSGGVDEQFF	TGTGCCAGCAGCTCCCTGGGTAGCGGGGGGGTAGATGAGCAGTTCTTC
-	TRBJ1-2	-	TRBV9	CASSVGTADPYGYTF	TGTGCCAGCAGCGTGGGGACGGCCGATCCCTATGGCTACACCTTC
-	TRBJ2-6	-	TRBV7-2	CASSLEGTTGANVLTF	TGTGCCAGCAGCTTAGAAGGGACCACTGGGGCCAACGTCCTGACTTTC
-	TRBJ2-1	-	TRBV19	CASSMAGAYNEQFF	TGTGCCAGTAGTATGGCAGGGGCCTACAATGAGCAGTTCTTC
-	TRBJ2-1	TRBD1	TRBV25-1	CASSEWGGQGLKQFF	TGTGCCAGCAGTGAATGGGGGGGACAGGGTTTGAAGCAGTTCTTC
once	TRBJ1-6	TRBD1	TRBV9	CASSVYDRASPLHF	TGTGCCAGCAGCGTATATGACAGGGCTTCACCCCTCCACTTT
-	TRBJ2-7	-	TRBV5-4	CASSSDGFYEQYF	TGTGCCAGCAGCTCGGACGGGTTCTACGAGCAGTACTTC
-	TRBJ1-1	-	TRBV30	CAWSAQPQEAFF	TGTGCCTGGAGTGCCCAGCCTCAGGAAGCTTTCTTT
-	TRBJ2-7	-	TRBV11-2	CASSTTGIQQYF	TGTGCCAGCAGCACCACAGGGATCCAGCAGTACTTC
-	TRBJ2-2	-	TRBV5-4	CASSLDPGAAGELFF	TGTGCCAGCAGCTTGGACCCGGGGGCGGCCGGGGAGCTGTTTTTT
-	TRBJ2-5	-	TRBV9	CASSQLEGFGETQYF	TGTGCCAGCAGCCAATTGGAGGGATTTGGTGAGACCCAGTACTTC
-	TRBJ1-1	-	TRBV5-1	CASSFYQGERNTEAFF	TGCGCCAGCAGCTTTTACCAGGGTGAGCGGAACACTGAAGCTTTCTTT
-	TRBJ1-1	-	TRBV6-5	CASSYTVMNTEAFF	TGTGCCAGCAGTTACACAGTTATGAACACTGAAGCTTTCTTT
-	TRBJ1-6	-	TRBV18	CASSPIVGVNSPLHF	TGTGCCAGCTCCCCGATAGTGGGGGTAAATTCACCCCTCCACTTT
-	TRBJ2-1	TRBD2	TRBV9	CASSVGRTSGRPSYNEQFF	TGTGCCAGCAGCGTAGGTAGGACTAGCGGGAGGCCCTCCTACAATGAGCAGTTCTTC
-	TRBJ1-6	-	TRBV7-3	CASSLRDGYNSPLHF	TGTGCCAGCAGCCTCAGGGACGGCTATAATTCACCCCTCCACTTT
-	TRBJ1-6	-	TRBV21-1	CASNLGQGISYNSPLHF	TGTGCCAGCAACCTTGGACAGGGTATATCCTATAATTCACCCCTCCACTTT
once	TRBJ2-7	-	TRBV2	CASSPPGAGEQYF	TGTGCCAGCAGCCCCCCGGGGGCGGGTGAGCAGTACTTC
-	TRBJ2-2	-	TRBV5-6	CASSLDSTGELFF	TGTGCCAGCAGCTTAGACAGCACCGGGGAGCTGTTTTTT
-	TRBJ1-2	-	TRBV5-8	CASLTGQSVYGYTF	TGTGCCAGCCTAACAGGCCAATCAGTCTATGGCTACACCTTC
-	TRBJ2-7	-	TRBV5-1	CASSLGQGGPSYEQYF	TGCGCCAGCAGTCTAGGGCAGGGGGGCCCCTCCTACGAGCAGTACTTC
-	TRBJ2-7	-	TRBV5-3	CARSTDRGPLPYEQYF	TGTGCCAGAAGCACGGACAGAGGACCCCTTCCCTACGAGCAGTACTTC
-	TRBJ1-2	-	TRBV18	CASSSGRDGNGYTF	TGTGCCAGCTCATCGGGACGGGACGGCAATGGCTACACCTTC